A single sample gave rise to the 15 T cell receptor beta chains below, sequenced in a study of T cell responses to AZD1222 COVID-19 vaccine. Method: immunoSEQ multiplex PCR; TCRdb's copy keeps in-frame clones and lacks some. The sample includes some 130,000 clones, about 85% of them seen just once. This specimen consisted of peripheral blood, obtained on day 0 of AZD1222 vaccination. The receptor source for this set is an adult in good health.

This clone was found once. V is TRBV5-1 and J is TRBJ2-5; the D gene is possibly TRBD2 (6 bases). Germline V lookup: CDR1 SGHRS, CDR2 YFSETQ. This CDR3 has 13 amino acids. Trimming shortened V by 4 bases and J by 4 bases, and 11 bases separated the two germline ends. CDR3 amino acids: CASSQDGGETQYF. CDR3 bases: TGCGCCAGCAGCCAGGACGGGGGAGAGACCCAGTACTTC.

This clone was observed once. This chain's CDR3 is CASRAGANVLTF. CDR3 sequence (DNA): TGTGCCAGCAGAGCTGGGGCCAACGTCCTGACTTTC. The chain has TRBV14 and TRBJ2-6; unclear D gene. The CDR3 is 12 amino acids. Trimming stripped 6 bases from V and 2 bases from J, with 2 bases between. Germline-derived CDR1 and CDR2 are SGHDN and FVKESK.

V is TRBV19 and J is TRBJ2-3; TRBD2 aligns across 9 bases. The CDR3 is 16 residues long. Unmatched junction bases numbered 7, after V lost 3 bases and J lost 3 bases. CDR1 is LNHDA and CDR2 is SQIVND in the germline V gene (reference sequence). DNA for the CDR3: TGTGCCAGTAGTATGAGGCGGGAGGGCCTAACAGATACGCAGTATTTT. It codes for CASSMRREGLTDTQYF.

This chain connects TRBV28 to TRBJ1-2, with 7 bases identical to TRBD1. This CDR3 comprises 14 residues. V shed 6 bases, J shed 4 bases, and the junction held 8 bases outside the gene matches. Germline V gives CDR1 MDHEN, CDR2 SYDVKM. CDR3 bases: TGTGCCAGCAGCGGTGGACAGGCGATCTATGGCTACACCTTC. It encodes CASSGGQAIYGYTF.

V is TRBV5-1 and J is TRBJ2-7; D is possibly TRBD1 or TRBD2 (5 bases each). This CDR3 is 14 amino acids long. Trimming took 4 bases from V and 0 from J, leaving 11 bases between them. The V gene's germline CDR1 is SGHRS and CDR2 YFSETQ. CDR3 protein: CASSPWDASYEQYF. The CDR3 DNA follows: TGCGCCAGCAGCCCATGGGACGCCTCCTACGAGCAGTACTTC.

The V call is TRBV28, the J call TRBJ2-1; the D is unclear. Trimming left V 8 bases short and J 0 bases short, with 5 bases between. The CDR3 has 12 amino acids. In germline, CDR1 is MDHEN, CDR2 SYDVKM. This CDR3 reads CASQSSYNEQFF. The CDR3 DNA sequence: TGTGCCAGCCAGAGCTCCTACAATGAGCAGTTCTTC. The full variable domain, completed using reference TRBV28 and TRBJ2-1, is DVKVTQSSRYLVKRTGEKVFLECVQDMDHENMFWYRQDPGLGLRLIYFSYDVKMKEKGDIPEGYSVSREKKERFSLILESASTNQTSMYLCASQSSYNEQFFGPGTRLTVL.

The V gene is TRBV25-1, the J gene TRBJ2-7, with D unclear. CDR3 size: 14 residues. Germline V gene data show CDR1 as MGHDK and CDR2 as SYGVNS. V lost 7 bases and J 0 bases, leaving 13 bases between the germline ends. The CDR3 nucleotides read TGTGCCAGCACTACGACTCTTCCCTCCTACGAGCAGTACTTC. Translation: CASTTTLPSYEQYF.

The J gene is TRBJ1-2, the V gene TRBV7-9; TRBD1 aligns across 10 bases. Germline values: CDR1 SEHNR, CDR2 FQNEAQ (reference sequence). This CDR3 has 14 residues. J was trimmed by 8 bases and V by 1 base; bases with no gene match: 4. Here the CDR3 reads CASSLEGQGSGYTF. The CDR3 bases are TGTGCCAGCAGCTTAGAGGGACAGGGGTCGGGCTACACCTTC.

This clone was seen a handful of times. The gene calls are TRBV28 and TRBJ1-2; 12 nucleotides match TRBD1. Germline V gives CDR1 MDHEN, CDR2 SYDVKM. The CDR3 covers 15 residues. The V segment lost 7 bases and the J segment 7 bases; nucleotides outside the gene matches: 10. The CDR3 nucleotides read TGTGCCAGCATGAAAGGGACAGGGGGCGCGAGTGGCTACACCTTC. Translation: CASMKGTGGASGYTF.

This sequence joins TRBV19 and TRBJ1-1; tentative D call: TRBD1 (6 bases). This CDR3 has 14 amino acids. Deletions cut 5 bases from V and 5 bases from J, with 15 bases between. The germline gives CDR1 LNHDA, CDR2 SQIVND (reference sequence). The chain's CDR3 is CASSSLGGATEAFF. The CDR3 region has the DNA TGTGCCAGTAGTTCACTGGGGGGGGCGACTGAAGCTTTCTTT. Full variable domain (rest looked up from reference TRBV19 and TRBJ1-1): DGGITQSPKYLFRKEGQNVTLSCEQNLNHDAMYWYRQDPGQGLRLIYYSQIVNDFQKGDIAEGYSVSREKKESFPLTVTSAQKNPTAFYLCASSSLGGATEAFFGQGTRLTVV.

The rearrangement uses TRBV6-4 and TRBJ1-5; tentatively, D is TRBD1 (5 bases). CDR3 length: 15 amino acids. Germline V gene sequence: CDR1 MRHNA, CDR2 SNTAGT. Trimming took off 9 bases at V and 2 bases at J, with 17 bases between the two ends. CDR3 sequence reads: CARPWQGWGNQPQHF. The CDR3 DNA is TGTGCCAGACCGTGGCAGGGCTGGGGCAATCAGCCCCAGCATTTT.

The chain carries TRBV5-4 and TRBJ2-7; tentatively, D is TRBD2 (6 bases). The CDR3 length is 14 residues. Germline V gene sequence: CDR1 SGHNT, CDR2 YYREEE (reference sequence). V was shortened by 0 bases and J by 2 bases, with 9 bases between the two germline ends. The CDR3 region has the DNA TGTGCCAGCAGCTTGGGGGGGGAACCCTACGAGCAGTACTTC. It encodes CASSLGGEPYEQYF.

This sequence joins TRBV11-2 and TRBJ1-1, with D unresolved. In germline, CDR1 is SGHAT, CDR2 FQNNGV. V was cut by 4 bases and J by 1 base, with 16 bases left in between. This CDR3 is 16 amino acids long. This CDR3 is CASSSRLLGRNTEAFF. The DNA for the CDR3 is TGTGCCAGCAGCTCCAGACTCCTTGGGCGGAACACTGAAGCTTTCTTT.

The chain uses TRBV11-3 and TRBJ2-2, with D maybe TRBD2 (5 bases). The CDR3 covers 15 residues. Germline V CDR1 and CDR2: SGHNT, YENEEA. V was cut by 1 base and J by 4 bases, with 10 bases left in between. This CDR3 is CASSLGGPFTGELFF. CDR3 nucleotide sequence: TGTGCCAGCAGCTTAGGCGGGCCGTTCACCGGGGAGCTGTTTTTT.

In the case of this clone: The sample holds other DNA sequences that translate to the same CDR3. CDR3 bases: TGTGCCAGCAGCCAAGAAGGGGGGCCCCTCCACTTT. Its protein is CASSQEGGPLHF. The rearrangement uses TRBV3-1 (or the pseudogene TRBV3-2) and TRBJ1-6, with D possibly being TRBD1 (6 bases). The CDR3 runs to 12 residues. V was shortened by 0 bases and J by 13 bases, with 7 bases between the two germline ends. Germline CDR1 and CDR2: LGHDT and YNNKEL (reference sequence).